This entry is about one TCR beta chain. Its matching antigen is unknown. The data belong to a study of glioma-infiltrating T cells after dendritic cell vaccination. Study as a whole: Treatment, given 2003 to 2012, was autologous tumor lysate-pulsed dendritic cell vaccination. General study results and limits: Higher pretreatment TIL content predicted longer progression-free time and survival.

Profiling relied on immunoSEQ multiplex PCR, and the TCRdb table lists in-frame clones only, not all of them. Of some 110,000 clones in the sample, around 91% were seen once. Time point reported: after dendritic cell vaccination, including at tumor progression/relapse. This CDR3 region has 15 residues. The V gene end was trimmed by 6 bases and the J gene end by 9 bases; junction bases not matched to a gene: 13. The germline CDR1 and CDR2 sequences are SQVTM and ANQGSEA. This chain joins TRBV29-1 and TRBJ2-1, with 11 nucleotides matching TRBD2. The sequence was obtained from a human donor with glioblastoma. The input for sequencing was blood, taken after dendritic cell vaccination. The CDR3 nucleotides read TGCAGCGTCTTTACACTAGCGGGAGTATTGGGTGAGCAGTTCTTC. As protein: CSVFTLAGVLGEQFF.